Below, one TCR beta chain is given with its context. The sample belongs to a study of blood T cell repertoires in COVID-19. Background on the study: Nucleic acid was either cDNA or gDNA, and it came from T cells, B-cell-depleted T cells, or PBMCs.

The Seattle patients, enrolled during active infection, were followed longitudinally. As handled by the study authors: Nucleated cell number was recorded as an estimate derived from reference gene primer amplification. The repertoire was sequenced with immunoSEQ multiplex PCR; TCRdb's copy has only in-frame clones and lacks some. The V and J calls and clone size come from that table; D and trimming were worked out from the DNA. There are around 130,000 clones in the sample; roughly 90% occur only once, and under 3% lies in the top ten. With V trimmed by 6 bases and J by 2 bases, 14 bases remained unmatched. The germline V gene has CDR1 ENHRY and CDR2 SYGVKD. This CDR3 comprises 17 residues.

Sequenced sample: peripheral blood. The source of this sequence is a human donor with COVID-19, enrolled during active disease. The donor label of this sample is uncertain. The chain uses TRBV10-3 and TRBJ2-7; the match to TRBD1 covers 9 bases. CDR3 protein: CAISRRIGTGQAYEQYF. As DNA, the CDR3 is TGTGCCATCAGCCGTCGCATTGGGACAGGGCAAGCCTACGAGCAGTACTTC.